This T cell receptor beta chain stems from a study of spatial heterogeneity in lung cancer. Study information: Consistent detection of more beta-chain than alpha-chain sequences was observed.

As for time point: sample taken at primary tumor resection. In each case, whole RNA from tumor, nontumor lung or frozen PBMC was sequenced unsorted. Samples were obtained from some 70 donors, all untreated early-stage non-small cell lung cancer patients. TCR cDNA molecules each had a unique molecular identifier. MiXCR, run by TCRdb on the 5' RACE reads, gives a single entry per CDR3 protein. The sample holds 55,000 to 75,000 distinct CDR3 sequences, roughly 7.9% seen once. This CDR3 has 14 amino acids. V lost 1 base and J lost 7, with 8 bases in between. Sequencing was performed on PBMCs, taken at surgery. The chain has TRBV12-3 or TRBV12-4 and TRBJ1-6; tentatively, D is TRBD1 (5 bases). This receptor was identified in a female donor with early-stage non-small cell lung cancer. CDR3 region: CASSLVGLNSPLHF. In DNA form, the CDR3 reads TGTGCCAGCAGTTTAGTGGGGCTGAATTCACCCCTCCACTTT.